The rows below give T cell receptor beta chains drawn from one sample of a study of shared clonotypes between healthy human individuals. Produced via immunoSEQ multiplex PCR; TCRdb's table is partial and in-frame only. Among roughly 1,000,000 clones listed, 75% to 80% were seen once. Source material: memory CD4+ T cells from PBMCs. The receptors come from a man between 18 and 35 years old in good health. Some clones in this sample may be carry-over from other donors' samples. Both conserved end residues are part of each CDR3. The order of the fields is clone size, J gene, V gene, D gene, CDR3 protein, CDR3 DNA. D genes are given only for firm matches. The size field is filled for only some rows; it gives once, few, many or a size class.

size: NA
J: TRBJ2-3
V: TRBV15
D: TRBD2
CDR3: CATSRVPSGVRTDTQYF
DNA: TGTGCCACCAGCAGAGTCCCTAGCGGGGTTCGCACAGATACGCAGTATTTT

size: NA
J: TRBJ1-2
V: TRBV2
D: TRBD1
CDR3: CAKPTGVYGYTF
DNA: TGTGCCAAACCGACAGGGGTCTATGGCTACACCTTC

size: NA
J: TRBJ1-2
V: TRBV10-3
D: TRBD1
CDR3: CAIGTGKNYGYTF
DNA: TGTGCCATCGGGACAGGGAAAAACTATGGCTACACCTTC

size: NA
J: TRBJ2-7
V: TRBV7-2
D: NA
CDR3: CASSFSGTTAYEQYF
DNA: TGTGCCAGCAGCTTTTCCGGGACGACAGCCTACGAGCAGTACTTC

size: NA
J: TRBJ2-7
V: TRBV11-3
D: NA
CDR3: CASSSRVGEQYF
DNA: TGTGCCAGCAGCTCGAGGGTTGGCGAGCAGTACTTC

size: few
J: TRBJ1-1
V: TRBV5-4
D: NA
CDR3: CASSLSQANTEAFF
DNA: TGTGCCAGCAGCTTGAGTCAGGCGAACACTGAAGCTTTCTTT

size: NA
J: TRBJ2-7
V: TRBV11-2
D: NA
CDR3: CASSLMLGGNEQYF
DNA: TGTGCCAGCAGCTTGATGTTAGGGGGGAACGAGCAGTACTTC

size: NA
J: TRBJ2-2
V: TRBV9
D: TRBD2
CDR3: CASSVASGGIGELFF
DNA: TGTGCCAGCAGCGTCGCTAGCGGCGGCATCGGGGAGCTGTTTTTT

size: NA
J: TRBJ1-5
V: TRBV30
D: NA
CDR3: CAWSVLGLSNQPQHF
DNA: TGTGCCTGGAGTGTATTGGGACTTAGCAATCAGCCCCAGCATTTT

size: NA
J: TRBJ2-7
V: TRBV20-1
D: TRBD2
CDR3: CSAGLVGEQYF
DNA: TGCAGTGCGGGACTAGTTGGGGAGCAGTACTTC

size: NA
J: TRBJ2-5
V: TRBV5-1
D: NA
CDR3: CAGSLMAQQETQYF
DNA: TGCGCCGGCAGCTTGATGGCGCAACAGGAGACCCAGTACTTC

size: NA
J: TRBJ2-2
V: TRBV7-3
D: TRBD2
CDR3: CASRASGINRELFF
DNA: TGTGCCAGCAGGGCTAGCGGGATCAACCGGGAGCTGTTTTTT

size: many
J: TRBJ2-5
V: TRBV6-6
D: NA
CDR3: CASSYVGLGETQYF
DNA: TGTGCCAGCAGTTACGTCGGGCTGGGAGAGACCCAGTACTTC

size: NA
J: TRBJ1-1
V: TRBV11-2
D: NA
CDR3: CASSPLGGVNTEAFF
DNA: TGTGCCAGCAGCCCCCTAGGCGGGGTGAACACTGAAGCTTTCTTT

size: NA
J: TRBJ1-3
V: TRBV5-1
D: NA
CDR3: CASSLGLVSSGNTIYF
DNA: TGCGCCAGCAGCTTGGGATTGGTAAGCTCTGGAAACACCATATATTTT

size: NA
J: TRBJ1-2
V: TRBV7-9
D: NA
CDR3: CASLQGNSGYTF
DNA: TGTGCCAGCCTTCAGGGAAATAGTGGCTACACCTTC

size: NA
J: TRBJ1-1
V: TRBV28
D: NA
CDR3: CASRPNNLMNTEAFF
DNA: TGTGCCAGTAGACCAAATAACCTTATGAACACTGAAGCTTTCTTT

size: NA
J: TRBJ2-1
V: TRBV18
D: TRBD2
CDR3: CASSNAGQGRGLAGDNEQFF
DNA: TGTGCCAGCTCCAATGCCGGGCAGGGCAGAGGTCTAGCGGGAGATAATGAGCAGTTCTTC

size: NA
J: TRBJ1-1
V: TRBV6-5
D: NA
CDR3: CASSPLRAEAFF
DNA: TGTGCCAGCAGTCCGTTGCGGGCTGAAGCTTTCTTT

size: NA
J: TRBJ1-1
V: TRBV6-1
D: NA
CDR3: CASSDLAEAFF
DNA: TGTGCCAGCAGTGATCTGGCTGAAGCTTTCTTT

size: once
J: TRBJ2-1
V: TRBV11-2
D: NA
CDR3: CASSLGFGSHNEQFF
DNA: TGTGCCAGCAGCTTAGGATTCGGGAGTCACAATGAGCAGTTCTTC

size: NA
J: TRBJ2-5
V: TRBV5-4
D: NA
CDR3: CASSLGTPVQETQYF
DNA: TGTGCCAGCAGCCTCGGGACGCCAGTTCAAGAGACCCAGTACTTC

size: NA
J: TRBJ2-5
V: TRBV5-4
D: TRBD2
CDR3: CASSLYLAGGETQYF
DNA: TGTGCCAGCAGCTTGTACCTAGCGGGGGGGGAGACCCAGTACTTC

size: NA
J: TRBJ2-7
V: TRBV15
D: TRBD1
CDR3: CATSPKTGNQYEQYF
DNA: TGTGCCACCAGCCCAAAGACAGGGAATCAGTACGAGCAGTACTTC

size: few
J: TRBJ1-2
V: TRBV7-2
D: NA
CDR3: CASSSFGLEGYTF
DNA: TGTGCCAGCAGCTCATTCGGCTTGGAGGGCTACACCTTC

size: NA
J: TRBJ2-7
V: TRBV9
D: NA
CDR3: CASSGPTEGYEQYF
DNA: TGTGCCAGCAGCGGACCGACGGAAGGCTACGAGCAGTACTTC

size: NA
J: TRBJ2-5
V: TRBV4-1
D: NA
CDR3: CASSQGTVETQYF
DNA: TGCGCCAGCAGCCAGGGGACTGTAGAGACCCAGTACTTC

size: NA
J: TRBJ2-1
V: TRBV9
D: TRBD1
CDR3: CASSVEGAYNEQFF
DNA: TGTGCCAGCAGCGTAGAGGGGGCATACAATGAGCAGTTCTTC

size: NA
J: TRBJ1-4
V: TRBV9
D: NA
CDR3: CASSVGTLNEKLFF
DNA: TGTGCCAGCAGCGTCGGGACCTTAAACGAAAAACTGTTTTTT

size: NA
J: TRBJ1-4
V: TRBV5-1
D: NA
CDR3: CASSLDKVEKLFF
DNA: TGCGCCAGCAGCTTGGACAAGGTGGAAAAACTGTTTTTT

size: once
J: TRBJ2-3
V: TRBV21-1
D: NA
CDR3: CASSNCGGTRTDTQYF
DNA: TGTGCCAGCAGCAATTGCGGCGGTACTCGCACAGATACGCAGTATTTT

size: NA
J: TRBJ2-7
V: TRBV27
D: NA
CDR3: CASSLIGAGHVSSYEQYF
DNA: TGTGCCAGCAGTTTAATCGGCGCGGGACATGTGAGCTCCTACGAGCAGTACTTC

size: NA
J: TRBJ2-5
V: TRBV5-1
D: TRBD1
CDR3: CASSSRGQSGMETQYF
DNA: TGCGCCAGCAGTAGTAGGGGGCAGTCAGGTATGGAGACCCAGTACTTC

size: NA
J: TRBJ1-1
V: TRBV28
D: NA
CDR3: CASCRGDTKANTEAFF
DNA: TGTGCCAGCTGCAGGGGCGACACAAAAGCGAACACTGAAGCTTTCTTT

size: few
J: TRBJ2-5
V: TRBV30
D: TRBD2
CDR3: CAWRDTSGGETQYF
DNA: TGTGCCTGGAGGGATACTAGCGGAGGGGAGACCCAGTACTTC

size: few
J: TRBJ1-2
V: TRBV5-4
D: NA
CDR3: CASSLRQTGVYGYTF
DNA: TGTGCCAGCAGCTTGAGACAGACCGGCGTCTATGGCTACACCTTC

size: NA
J: TRBJ2-2
V: TRBV5-6
D: NA
CDR3: CASSLYDIAGELFF
DNA: TGTGCCAGCAGCTTGTATGACATTGCCGGGGAGCTGTTTTTT

size: NA
J: TRBJ1-1
V: TRBV5-4
D: NA
CDR3: CASSLVRGAGQNTEAFF
DNA: TGTGCCAGCAGCTTGGTTCGGGGTGCGGGTCAAAACACTGAAGCTTTCTTT

size: NA
J: TRBJ2-1
V: TRBV30
D: TRBD2
CDR3: CAWRGLAVAGEQFF
DNA: TGTGCCTGGAGGGGACTAGCGGTTGCCGGGGAGCAGTTCTTC

size: NA
J: TRBJ2-2
V: TRBV7-2
D: TRBD1
CDR3: CASSLEGQINTGELFF
DNA: TGTGCCAGCAGCTTAGAGGGACAGATTAACACCGGGGAGCTGTTTTTT

size: NA
J: TRBJ1-3
V: TRBV4-2
D: NA
CDR3: CASSQGALKSSGNTIYF
DNA: TGTGCCAGCAGCCAAGGGGCGCTTAAGAGCTCTGGAAACACCATATATTTT

size: NA
J: TRBJ2-4
V: TRBV7-9
D: NA
CDR3: CASSPDGGLNIQYF
DNA: TGTGCCAGCAGCCCCGACGGGGGATTAAACATTCAGTACTTC

size: NA
J: TRBJ1-2
V: TRBV28
D: TRBD1
CDR3: CASNPPHGQGYGYTF
DNA: TGTGCCAGCAACCCCCCCCACGGACAGGGTTATGGCTACACCTTC

size: few
J: TRBJ2-3
V: TRBV7-2
D: NA
CDR3: CASSLVSNTDTQYF
DNA: TGTGCCAGCAGCTTAGTGTCCAACACAGATACGCAGTATTTT

size: NA
J: TRBJ2-7
V: TRBV9
D: NA
CDR3: CASSVAGGTYEQYF
DNA: TGTGCCAGCAGCGTAGCTGGTGGTACCTACGAGCAGTACTTC

size: NA
J: TRBJ2-5
V: TRBV2
D: NA
CDR3: CASSPQGRETQYF
DNA: TGTGCCAGCAGCCCACAGGGGAGGGAGACCCAGTACTTC

size: NA
J: TRBJ1-1
V: TRBV30
D: NA
CDR3: CAWSVEGGGTGEAFF
DNA: TGTGCCTGGAGTGTGGAGGGCGGGGGTACAGGTGAAGCTTTCTTT

size: NA
J: TRBJ2-7
V: TRBV4-1
D: NA
CDR3: CASSQAYAYEQYF
DNA: TGCGCCAGCAGCCAAGCCTATGCCTACGAGCAGTACTTC

size: NA
J: TRBJ1-4
V: TRBV5-1
D: TRBD1
CDR3: CASSMGQGQEKLFF
DNA: TGCGCCAGCAGCATGGGACAGGGACAAGAAAAACTGTTTTTT

size: NA
J: TRBJ2-6
V: TRBV7-3
D: NA
CDR3: CASSLEARSGANVLTF
DNA: TGTGCCAGCAGCTTAGAGGCTCGCTCTGGGGCCAACGTCCTGACTTTC

size: NA
J: TRBJ2-3
V: TRBV11-3
D: NA
CDR3: CASSLGAPTDTQYF
DNA: TGTGCCAGCAGCCTCGGGGCTCCAACAGATACGCAGTATTTT

size: NA
J: TRBJ2-7
V: TRBV2
D: TRBD1
CDR3: CASSSRTGGGGEQYF
DNA: TGTGCCAGCAGTAGCCGGACAGGGGGCGGAGGCGAGCAGTACTTC

size: once
J: TRBJ2-7
V: TRBV5-4
D: NA
CDR3: CASSLGQGSAAFEQYF
DNA: TGTGCCAGCAGCTTGGGGCAGGGGTCCGCGGCTTTCGAGCAGTACTTC

size: NA
J: TRBJ1-1
V: TRBV7-9
D: NA
CDR3: CASSLALGRATEAFF
DNA: TGTGCCAGCAGCTTAGCGCTTGGGAGAGCCACTGAAGCTTTCTTT

size: NA
J: TRBJ1-2
V: TRBV29-1
D: TRBD1
CDR3: CSVRGDQGYTF
DNA: TGCAGCGTCAGGGGGGATCAGGGCTACACCTTC

size: NA
J: TRBJ2-7
V: TRBV4-1
D: NA
CDR3: CASSPGQYEQYF
DNA: TGCGCCAGCAGCCCCGGACAGTACGAGCAGTACTTC

size: NA
J: TRBJ1-2
V: TRBV27
D: NA
CDR3: CASSLSVVGRPTTNYGYTF
DNA: TGTGCCAGCAGTTTATCGGTCGTCGGGAGACCTACTACTAACTATGGCTACACCTTC

size: NA
J: TRBJ1-2
V: TRBV28
D: TRBD1
CDR3: CASSLDWTGGWGYTF
DNA: TGTGCCAGCAGTCTAGACTGGACAGGGGGCTGGGGCTACACCTTC

size: NA
J: TRBJ2-3
V: TRBV5-1
D: NA
CDR3: CASSLVDTQYF
DNA: TGCGCCAGCAGCTTGGTAGATACGCAGTATTTT